Given below is one T cell receptor (beta chain) in context. These data originate in a study of cytomegalovirus exposure and HLA in healthy donors. The PCR made use of 60 Vbeta and 13 Jbeta primers. Profiling relied on immunoSEQ multiplex PCR, and the TCRdb table lists in-frame clones only, not all of them. The sample has over 110,000 clones; approximately 78% are singletons. Per the germline V gene, CDR1 is SNHLY and CDR2 is FYNNEI. V dropped 6 bases and J dropped 5 bases, with 8 bases sitting between them. This CDR3 has 11 residues. Material for sequencing was PBMCs. The rearrangement links TRBV2 to TRBJ2-7, with D perhaps matching TRBD2 (5 bases). The origin of this receptor is a woman aged 40-49 years in good health and CMV-seropositive. The CDR3 loop is CASSIGDEQYF. CDR3 coding DNA: TGTGCCAGCAGCATCGGGGACGAGCAGTACTTC.